One sample yielded the 7 T cell receptor beta chains listed below, sequenced in a study of tumor-infiltrating lymphocytes in glioblastoma multiforme. Three nested ARM-PCR rounds with V-beta and C-beta primers built TCRB libraries. One entry per CDR3 protein results from TCRdb running MiXCR on the multiplex PCR reads. This table holds about 32,000 distinct CDR3 sequences, roughly three fifths found once. The sequencing sample was made of brain tumor tissue. The receptors were sampled from a male donor with glioblastoma.

This clonotype was observed many times. The J gene is TRBJ2-7, the V gene TRBV28; D is unclear. CDR1 MDHEN and CDR2 SYDVKM come from the germline V gene. With 4 bases removed from V and 0 bases from J, the gap between germline ends came to 7 bases. The CDR3 loop spans 13 amino acids. The CDR3: CASSYSDSYEQYF. The CDR3 nucleotides read TGTGCCAGCAGTTACTCGGACTCCTACGAGCAGTACTTC.

This clonotype was seen at least ten times. The chain is built from TRBV29-1 and TRBJ1-2; tentative D call: TRBD1 (5 bases). The V end lost 3 bases, the J end lost 4 bases, and 18 bases lay between the germline ends. This CDR3 is 15 amino acids long. Germline assignment: CDR1 SQVTM and CDR2 ANQGSEA. The CDR3 is CSVDESVQGSYGYTF. The CDR3 nucleotides are TGCAGCGTTGATGAGTCCGTCCAGGGAAGCTATGGCTACACCTTC.

This chain links TRBV11-3 with TRBJ2-1; 7 bases are shared with TRBD2. The CDR3 consists of 13 residues. CDR1 is SGHNT and CDR2 is YENEEA in the germline V gene. V trimming: 8 bases; J trimming: 9 bases; junction bases outside the gene matches: 10. CDR3 DNA: TGTGCCAGCGGTTCGAGGAGGGAGGGTGAGCAGTTCTTC. Protein: CASGSRREGEQFF. Full variable domain (rest looked up from reference TRBV11-3 and TRBJ2-1): EAGVVQSPRYKIIEKKQPVAFWCNPISGHNTLYWYLQNLGQGPELLIRYENEEAVDDSQLPKDRFSAERLKGVDSTLKIQPAELGDSAVYLCASGSRREGEQFFGPGTRLTVL.

As regards this clonotype: A much larger clone differs by one base, so this may be a read error. The chain couples TRBV6-6 to TRBJ2-4, with D uncertain. CDR1 and CDR2 from the germline V gene are MNHNY and SVGAGI (reference sequence). The CDR3 loop spans 13 amino acids. The CDR3 sequence: CASSPEPKTIQYF. The CDR3 bases are TGTGCCAGCAGTCCTGAACCCAAAACCATTCAGTACTTC.

In regard to this clonotype: With a much larger clone just one base away, this may be a read error. The chain has TRBV28 and TRBJ2-5; D not resolved. The CDR3 has 13 amino acids. The germline CDR1 and CDR2 sequences are MDHEN and SYDVKM. CDR3 region: CASSGPLRETQNF. In nucleotides, the CDR3 is TGTGCCAGCAGTGGGCCTTTGAGAGAGACCCAGAACTTC.

As for this clonotype: At one of its ends the junction is not consistent with the germline gene, which may arise from a read error. The V gene is TRBV11-2, the J gene TRBJ2-7; weak D call: TRBD2 (5 bases). Germline assignment: CDR1 SGHAT and CDR2 FQNNGV. The CDR3 totals 15 residues. The CDR3 region has the DNA TGTGCCGGCAGCTTCTCTAGCCCAGCACTATACGAACAGTACTTC. This codes for CAGSFSSPALYEQYF.

Many counts were recorded for this clonotype. This chain uses TRBV14 with TRBJ2-1; either TRBD1 or TRBD2 may supply D (5 bases each). Per germline, CDR1 SGHDN and CDR2 FVKESK. V was cut by 3 bases and J by 7 bases, with 16 bases left in between. There are 15 residues in the CDR3. This chain's CDR3 is CASSHLGAVSNEQFF. In nucleotides, the CDR3 is TGTGCCAGCAGCCACCTCGGGGCCGTTTCTAATGAGCAGTTCTTC.